These T cell receptor beta chains were read from a single sample in a study of blood T cell repertoires in COVID-19. Repertoires were generated with immunoSEQ multiplex PCR, while TCRdb's copy carries only in-frame clones and drops some. The table shows 15,000 to 20,000 clones, with roughly nine tenths occurring only once. The sample comprised peripheral blood. These receptors were obtained from a human donor in a cohort sampled during active COVID-19. Each CDR3 is given with its conserved first and last residue. The D gene is left open where the match is weak. Where a row states a size, it is once, few, many or the class of an expanded clone; other rows omit it.

j_call	d_call	clone_size	v_call	cdr3_aa	cdr3_nt
TRBJ1-1	NA	NA	TRBV3-1/TRBV3-2	CASSLGVAGDTEAFF	TGTGCCAGCAGCCTCGGGGTCGCAGGGGACACTGAAGCTTTCTTT
TRBJ2-7	NA	NA	TRBV29-1	CSVFGASYEQYF	TGCAGCGTTTTTGGGGCGTCGTACGAGCAGTACTTC
TRBJ2-1	TRBD2	NA	TRBV7-8	CASSLTSGGMYNEQFF	TGTGCCAGCAGCTTAACTAGCGGGGGGATGTACAATGAGCAGTTCTTC
TRBJ1-6	NA	NA	TRBV19	CASSQGQFRGSPLHF	TGTGCCAGTAGCCAAGGACAGTTCAGAGGGTCACCCCTCCACTTT
TRBJ1-5	NA	NA	TRBV19	CASSIPGRDQPQHF	TGTGCCAGTAGTATTCCAGGGAGGGATCAGCCCCAGCATTTT
TRBJ1-2	NA	few	TRBV6-1	CASSEITGLTNYGYTF	TGTGCCAGCAGTGAAATTACAGGGTTGACTAACTATGGCTACACCTTC
TRBJ1-6	TRBD1	NA	TRBV28	CASSRPPGQGALGYSPLHF	TGTGCCAGCAGCCGACCTCCGGGACAGGGGGCTCTAGGATATTCACCCCTCCACTTT
TRBJ2-2	NA	NA	TRBV5-1	CASSLEGDGTGELFF	TGCGCCAGCAGCTTGGAGGGGGACGGCACCGGGGAGCTGTTTTTT
TRBJ2-7	NA	NA	TRBV28	CASSLELRGASYEQYF	TGTGCCAGCAGTTTAGAGTTACGCGGGGCCTCCTACGAGCAGTACTTC
TRBJ2-1	TRBD1	NA	TRBV5-8	CASSFLTGGNEQFF	TGTGCCAGCAGCTTCTTAACAGGGGGAAATGAGCAGTTCTTC
TRBJ1-2	TRBD1	NA	TRBV7-9	CASSWTGNGLDGYTF	TGTGCCAGCAGCTGGACAGGGAATGGGCTCGATGGCTACACCTTC
TRBJ2-4	NA	NA	TRBV5-1	CASSFSGRGNIQYF	TGCGCCAGCAGCTTTTCTGGGCGGGGAAACATTCAGTACTTC
TRBJ2-7	TRBD1	NA	TRBV19	CASSTRPTGVHEQYF	TGTGCCAGTAGTACCCGCCCGACAGGGGTGCACGAGCAGTACTTC
TRBJ2-1	NA	NA	TRBV7-9	CASSSLGVEQFF	TGTGCCAGCAGCTCCCTCGGGGTTGAGCAGTTCTTC
TRBJ1-1	NA	NA	TRBV28	CATTRGTEAFF	TGTGCCACCACCCGGGGGACTGAAGCTTTCTTT
TRBJ2-7	NA	NA	TRBV19	CASSIGRGFSYEQYF	TGTGCCAGTAGTATAGGAAGGGGGTTCTCCTACGAGCAGTACTTC
TRBJ1-3	NA	NA	TRBV9	CASSVVWAPSDPGNTIYF	TGTGCCAGCAGCGTAGTTTGGGCCCCCAGTGACCCTGGAAACACCATATATTTT
TRBJ2-7	NA	NA	TRBV9	CASSPTGNEQYF	TGTGCCAGCAGCCCCACAGGGAACGAGCAGTACTTC
TRBJ1-1	NA	NA	TRBV12-3/TRBV12-4	CASSFVRGSEAFF	TGTGCCAGCAGTTTTGTTAGAGGTTCTGAAGCTTTCTTT
TRBJ2-3	NA	NA	TRBV24-1	CATSDFRGYTQYF	TGTGCCACCAGTGATTTTCGGGGGTATACGCAGTATTTT
TRBJ2-1	TRBD2	NA	TRBV6-6	CASSRTSGSITLYNEQFF	TGTGCCAGCAGTCGGACTAGCGGGAGTATAACGTTGTACAATGAGCAGTTCTTC
TRBJ1-1	NA	NA	TRBV28	CASSTSQGNTEAFF	TGTGCCAGCAGCACATCACAGGGGAACACTGAAGCTTTCTTT
TRBJ1-1	TRBD1	NA	TRBV7-3	CASSSRQGDTEAFF	TGTGCCAGCAGCTCGCGACAGGGAGACACTGAAGCTTTCTTT
TRBJ2-1	TRBD2	NA	TRBV3-1/TRBV3-2	CASSQVRAGGDEQFF	TGTGCCAGCAGCCAAGTTCGAGCGGGGGGTGATGAGCAGTTCTTC
TRBJ1-3	NA	NA	TRBV30	CAWSVGLGSGNTIYF	TGTGCCTGGAGTGTAGGACTGGGCTCTGGAAACACCATATATTTT
TRBJ2-1	TRBD1	NA	TRBV30	CAWTGRGHRNEQFF	TGTGCCTGGACCGGCAGGGGGCATAGGAATGAGCAGTTCTTC
TRBJ1-6	TRBD1	NA	TRBV7-2	CASSSQGDSPLHF	TGTGCCAGCAGTTCACAGGGGGATTCACCCCTCCACTTT
TRBJ2-1	NA	NA	TRBV24-1	CATSDSRYEQFF	TGTGCCACCAGTGATTCTAGGTATGAGCAGTTCTTC
TRBJ2-5	TRBD2	NA	TRBV5-1	CASSLGGSGIQETQYF	TGCGCCAGCAGCCTGGGAGGTAGCGGGATCCAAGAGACCCAGTACTTC
TRBJ1-2	NA	few	TRBV27	CASSLLRGAGYTF	TGTGCCAGCAGTTTACTCCGGGGGGCCGGCTACACCTTC
TRBJ2-1	TRBD2	NA	TRBV11-2	CASTGTSSYNEQFF	TGTGCCAGTACCGGGACTAGTTCCTACAATGAGCAGTTCTTC
TRBJ2-5	TRBD2	NA	TRBV18	CASSPLTSGSETQYF	TGTGCCAGCTCACCACTGACTAGCGGGAGTGAGACCCAGTACTTC
TRBJ1-4	NA	NA	TRBV2	CASSEMARGNEKLFF	TGTGCCAGCAGTGAAATGGCCAGGGGAAATGAAAAACTGTTTTTT
TRBJ2-1	NA	NA	TRBV7-5	CVRSLSDRRSYNEQFF	TGTGTCAGAAGCTTGAGCGACCGCCGCTCCTACAATGAGCAGTTCTTC
TRBJ2-3	TRBD1	NA	TRBV7-2	CASSYTGTGGTDTQYF	TGTGCCAGCAGCTATACCGGGACAGGGGGCACAGATACGCAGTATTTT
TRBJ1-5	NA	NA	TRBV20-1	CSASLPTPAGQPQHF	TGCAGTGCTAGTTTGCCGACTCCAGCCGGCCAGCCCCAGCATTTT